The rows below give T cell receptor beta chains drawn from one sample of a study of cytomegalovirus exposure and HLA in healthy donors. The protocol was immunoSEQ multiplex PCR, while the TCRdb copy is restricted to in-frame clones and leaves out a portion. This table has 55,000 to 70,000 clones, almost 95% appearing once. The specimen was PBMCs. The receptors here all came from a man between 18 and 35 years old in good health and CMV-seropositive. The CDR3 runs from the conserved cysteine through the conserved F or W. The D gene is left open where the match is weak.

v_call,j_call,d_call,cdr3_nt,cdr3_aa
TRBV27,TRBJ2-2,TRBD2,TGTGCCAGCAGTTTAACGGTGCTAGCGGGGAACACCGGGGAGCTGTTTTTT,CASSLTVLAGNTGELFF
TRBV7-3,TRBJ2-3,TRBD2,TGTGCCAGCAGCTTGGGCGGGAGGGCAGATACGCAGTATTTT,CASSLGGRADTQYF
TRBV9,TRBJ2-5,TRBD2,TGTGCCAGCAGCGTAGGTGAGCGGGAGGAAGAGACCCAGTACTTC,CASSVGEREEETQYF
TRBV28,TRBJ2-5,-,TGTGCCAGCAGCGACGTCAGGGAGACCCAGTACTTC,CASSDVRETQYF
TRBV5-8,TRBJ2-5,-,TGTGCCAGCAGCCTGGGAGAGGTACAACAAGAGACCCAGTACTTC,CASSLGEVQQETQYF
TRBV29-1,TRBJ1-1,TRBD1,TGCAGCGCGAATCAGGGGGCTGGTACTGAAGCTTTCTTT,CSANQGAGTEAFF
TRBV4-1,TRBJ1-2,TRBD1,TGCGCCAGCAGCCTCGTCCCCCGGGGACAGGGGGTTCACTATGGCTACACCTTC,CASSLVPRGQGVHYGYTF
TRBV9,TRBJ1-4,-,TGTGCCAGCAGCGTGTCCCCGACAGCAACTAATGAAAAACTGTTTTTT,CASSVSPTATNEKLFF
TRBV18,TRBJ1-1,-,TGTGCCAGCTCATCCACAGGGTCTGGGATGAACACTGAAGCTTTCTTT,CASSSTGSGMNTEAFF
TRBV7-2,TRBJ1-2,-,TGTGCCAGCAGCCCTCCCGACTATGGCTACACCTTC,CASSPPDYGYTF